A single sample is the source of the 11 T cell receptor beta chains below, sequenced in a study of T cell repertoires in cytomegalovirus infection. TCRdb redid the calling of the reads with MiXCR, one entry per CDR3 protein. The table shows approximately 150,000 distinct CDR3 sequences, with about 6.5% occurring only once. Sequencing input: PBMCs. The source of these receptors is a human donor in good health (CMV status not recorded). Some clones in this sample may be carry-over from other donors' samples.

This clonotype occurred many times. This chain joins TRBV28 and TRBJ2-1, with D possibly matching TRBD1 (5 bases). The CDR3 consists of 14 residues. The V gene's germline CDR1 is MDHEN and CDR2 SYDVKM. Trimming removed 6 bases from V and 4 bases from J, with 13 bases in between. As DNA, the CDR3 is TGTGCCAGCAGGGTTACAAGGGGTTACAATGAGCAGTTCTTC. Residues: CASRVTRGYNEQFF. The full variable domain, in which reference TRBV28 and TRBJ2-1 provide the parts outside the CDR3, is DVKVTQSSRYLVKRTGEKVFLECVQDMDHENMFWYRQDPGLGLRLIYFSYDVKMKEKGDIPEGYSVSREKKERFSLILESASTNQTSMYLCASRVTRGYNEQFFGPGTRLTVL.

This clonotype was detected many times. One end of the junction varies from germline; a read error may be responsible. The V call is TRBV29-1, the J call TRBJ2-5; a possible D gene is TRBD1 (6 bases). The germline CDR1 and CDR2 sequences are SQVTM and ANQGSEA. The CDR3 length is 15 residues. The CDR3 spells CSVEESRRQVKPRSF. The CDR3 DNA follows: TGCAGCGTTGAAGAATCCCGGAGACAGGTTAAACCCCGGAGCTTC.

V and J are TRBV20-1 and TRBJ2-1; no reliable D call. V was cut by 0 bases and J by 10 bases, with 16 bases left in between. Germline CDR1 reads DFQATT; CDR2 reads SNEGSKA (reference sequence). The CDR3 runs to 14 residues. The CDR3 spells CSARDYPHNEEQFF. In nucleotides, the CDR3 is TGCAGTGCTAGAGATTACCCACATAATGAAGAGCAGTTCTTC.

This clonotype came up many times. The V and J genes are TRBV5-6 and TRBJ1-2; weak D call: TRBD1 (5 bases). With 0 bases removed from V and 5 bases from J, the gap between germline ends came to 17 bases. The CDR3 sequence is 16 residues long. Germline V lookup: CDR1 SGHDT, CDR2 YYEEEE. Here the CDR3 DNA reads TGTGCCAGCAGCTTGGAAACGAGCAGGGCTTGGTATGGCTACACCTTC. Translating it yields CASSLETSRAWYGYTF.

This clonotype was observed at least ten times. This chain joins TRBV19 and TRBJ2-3, with no clear D. The CDR3 spans 15 residues. Trimming pared 5 bases from V and 4 bases from J, leaving 16 bases between. Germline loops: CDR1 LNHDA, CDR2 SQIVND (reference sequence). The CDR3 protein is CASSAPRAGADTQYF. CDR3 bases: TGTGCCAGTAGTGCCCCCAGAGCCGGCGCAGATACGCAGTATTTT. Based on the CDR3 plus reference TRBV19 and TRBJ2-3, the full variable domain is DGGITQSPKYLFRKEGQNVTLSCEQNLNHDAMYWYRQDPGQGLRLIYYSQIVNDFQKGDIAEGYSVSREKKESFPLTVTSAQKNPTAFYLCASSAPRAGADTQYFGPGTRLTVL.

A word on this clonotype: A read error may explain this, as a much larger clone is one base away. The V and J genes are TRBV4-3 and TRBJ2-3, with TRBD2 matching 10 bases. Germline V gene data show CDR1 as LGHNA and CDR2 as YSLEER. The CDR3 loop spans 16 amino acids. In DNA, the CDR3 is TGCGCCAGCAGCCAAGGGGCTAGCGGGGGATTGGATACGCGGTATTTT. It is translated as CASSQGASGGLDTRYF.

Many counts were recorded for this clonotype. The chain couples TRBV6-1 to TRBJ2-5; the D is unclear. Germline assignment: CDR1 MNHNS and CDR2 SASEGT. The V end lost 3 bases, the J end lost 5 bases, and 4 bases lay between the germline ends. CDR3 length equals 11 residues. CDR3 sequence: CASSEWETQYF. The CDR3 nucleotides read TGTGCCAGCAGTGAGTGGGAGACCCAGTACTTC.

This clonotype was seen many times. The genes are TRBV7-7 and TRBJ2-5; 7 bases line up with TRBD2. The CDR3 is 16 amino acids. With V trimmed by 5 bases and J by 1 base, 10 bases remained unmatched. Germline assignment: CDR1 SSHAT and CDR2 FNYEAQ (reference sequence). CDR3: CASSPSPGRVQETQYF. The DNA of the CDR3 is TGTGCCAGCAGCCCATCACCGGGGAGGGTCCAAGAGACCCAGTACTTC.

This clonotype was seen more than once but under ten times. V usage is TRBV29-1 and J usage is TRBJ1-2; 7 bases are shared with TRBD1. There are 12 residues in the CDR3. The ends lost 4 bases at V and 8 bases at J; junction bases unmatched: 7. Germline values: CDR1 SQVTM, CDR2 ANQGSEA. CDR3 sequence reads: CSVGTGVGGYTF. In DNA form, the CDR3 reads TGCAGCGTTGGAACAGGGGTTGGAGGCTACACCTTC.

As regards this clonotype: No conserved phenylalanine or tryptophan is present at the end of the CDR3, so a read error is the likely explanation. The chain couples TRBV5-4 to TRBJ2-5; TRBD1 matches 9 bases. Germline V gene lookup returns CDR1 SGHNT and CDR2 YYREEE (reference sequence). The CDR3 totals 17 residues. The ends lost 3 bases at V and 0 bases at J; junction bases unmatched: 9. The CDR3 sequence is CASSSMTGGINQETQYY. CDR3 nucleotide sequence: TGTGCCAGCAGCTCGATGACAGGGGGGATAAACCAAGAGACCCAGTACTAC.

This clonotype occurred a few times. This rearrangement joins TRBV7-4 to TRBJ1-5, with D unclear. The germline V and J ends were trimmed by 1 base and 1 base, with 11 bases remaining between them. CDR3 length: 16 residues. CDR1 SGHVT and CDR2 SQSDAQ come from the germline V gene. The CDR3 here is CASSLVGEASNQPQHF. The DNA of the CDR3 is TGTGCCAGCAGCTTAGTCGGGGAAGCGAGCAATCAGCCCCAGCATTTT.